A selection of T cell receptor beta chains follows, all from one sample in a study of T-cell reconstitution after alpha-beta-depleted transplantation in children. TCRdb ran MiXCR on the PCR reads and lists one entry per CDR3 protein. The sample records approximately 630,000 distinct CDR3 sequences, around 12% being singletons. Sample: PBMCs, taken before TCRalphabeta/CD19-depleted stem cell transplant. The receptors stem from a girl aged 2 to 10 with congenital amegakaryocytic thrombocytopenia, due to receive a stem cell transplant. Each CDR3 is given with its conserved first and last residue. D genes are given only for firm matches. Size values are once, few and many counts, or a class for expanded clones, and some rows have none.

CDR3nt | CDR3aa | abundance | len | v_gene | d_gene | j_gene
TGTGCCAGCAGCCTTACTAGCGCCGCGAACACCGGGGAGCTGTTTTTT | CASSLTSAANTGELFF | many | 16 | TRBV5-6 | TRBD2 | TRBJ2-2
TGTGCCAGCTCAACCTCGGGGACTAGCGGCACAGATACGCAGTATTTT | CASSTSGTSGTDTQYF | . | 16 | TRBV18 | TRBD2 | TRBJ2-3
TGTGCCAGCAGCTTAGGGGAGAATTTCTACAATGAGCAGTTCTTC | CASSLGENFYNEQFF | many | 15 | TRBV7-6 | . | TRBJ2-1
TGCAGCGCCCGGCGGGGCGTTGAAGCTTTCTTT | CSARRGVEAFF | many | 11 | TRBV29-1 | . | TRBJ1-1
TGTGCCAGCAGCTTTATGGCTAGCGTGAACACCGGGGAGCTGTTTTTT | CASSFMASVNTGELFF | few | 16 | TRBV5-6 | . | TRBJ2-2
TGCGCCAGCAGGGAGACAGAACTAAGCACCATATATTTT | CASRETELSTIYF | many | 13 | TRBV5-1 | . | TRBJ1-3
TGCGCCAGCAGTCAACAGGGGGCCAGCAATCAGCCCCAGCATTTT | CASSQQGASNQPQHF | many | 15 | TRBV5-1 | TRBD1 | TRBJ1-5
TGTGCCAGCAGCCAAGAAGAACACGGCGGGGGCTACAATGAGCAGTTCTTC | CASSQEEHGGGYNEQFF | . | 17 | TRBV4-2 | TRBD2 | TRBJ2-1
TGTGCCAGCAGCACGACAGGGATGAACACTGAAGCTTTCTTT | CASSTTGMNTEAFF | many | 14 | TRBV27 | TRBD1 | TRBJ1-1
TGCAGTGCTACGTTTGGGGGGAACACTGAAGCTTTCTTT | CSATFGGNTEAFF | few | 13 | TRBV20-1 | . | TRBJ1-1
TGTGCCAGCAGCACCAGCCCCGTAGTTGGCCAAGAGACCCAGTACTTC | CASSTSPVVGQETQYF | many | 16 | TRBV9 | . | TRBJ2-5
TGTGCCAGCAGTTTGACGGAGAGGTCTAGCGGGGCCTACGAGCAGTACTTC | CASSLTERSSGAYEQYF | few | 17 | TRBV27 | TRBD2 | TRBJ2-7
TGCGCCAGCAGCTTGGTGAACGGACCCAATGAGCAGTTCTTC | CASSLVNGPNEQFF | few | 14 | TRBV5-1 | . | TRBJ2-1
TGTGCCAGCAGCTTAGGTAGCGGAGGCCAAGAGCAGTACTTC | CASSLGSGGQEQYF | few | 14 | TRBV7-8 | . | TRBJ2-7
TGTGCCAGCAGTCCCTCCGGGACTAGCGGGTATTCCTACGAGCAGTACTTC | CASSPSGTSGYSYEQYF | . | 17 | TRBV6-1 | TRBD2 | TRBJ2-7
TGCGCCAGCAGCTTGCCGACAGGCACTGAAGCTTTCTTT | CASSLPTGTEAFF | many | 13 | TRBV5-1 | . | TRBJ1-1
TGTGCCAGTCACCTGGGGGGTGCTGAAGCTTTCTTT | CASHLGGAEAFF | . | 12 | TRBV28 | . | TRBJ1-1
TGTGCCAGCAGTTTAGCCCAGTTTAGAGGCGAGCAGTACTTC | CASSLAQFRGEQYF | . | 14 | TRBV12-3/TRBV12-4 | . | TRBJ2-7
TGTGCCACCAGCAGAGATAAGGGAGCGGGAGGCCAAGAGACCCAGTACTTC | CATSRDKGAGGQETQYF | . | 17 | TRBV15 | TRBD2 | TRBJ2-5
TGCAGCGTTGTTAGGACAGGGGAGGCAGATACGCAGTATTTT | CSVVRTGEADTQYF | . | 14 | TRBV29-1 | TRBD1 | TRBJ2-3
TGTGCCAGCAGCGTAGTGTCAGGTCAAGAGACCCAGTACTTC | CASSVVSGQETQYF | many | 14 | TRBV9 | . | TRBJ2-5
TGTGCCAGCAGGGCGGCACAGGCTACCGGGGAGCTGTTTTTT | CASRAAQATGELFF | . | 14 | TRBV6-1 | . | TRBJ2-2
TGTGCCAGCAGCCTAGCGGGGAGGGCCACCTACAATGAGCAGTTCTTC | CASSLAGRATYNEQFF | . | 16 | TRBV27 | TRBD2 | TRBJ2-1
TGCAGTGCAAATAACCCGGGACTACCCAACAATGAGCAGTTCTTC | CSANNPGLPNNEQFF | . | 15 | TRBV20-1 | TRBD2 | TRBJ2-1
TGTGCCAGCACCCTTGCATCCCCCCCCGGGGAGCTGTTTTTT | CASTLASPPGELFF | many | 14 | TRBV28 | . | TRBJ2-2
TGCGCCAGCAGCTTGTCTGTCTCCATTGGGAACACTGAAGCTTTCTTT | CASSLSVSIGNTEAFF | many | 16 | TRBV5-1 | . | TRBJ1-1
TGCGCCAGCAGCCCCGACGTTACACGACTAGACTCTGGAAACACCATATATTTT | CASSPDVTRLDSGNTIYF | few | 18 | TRBV5-1 | . | TRBJ1-3